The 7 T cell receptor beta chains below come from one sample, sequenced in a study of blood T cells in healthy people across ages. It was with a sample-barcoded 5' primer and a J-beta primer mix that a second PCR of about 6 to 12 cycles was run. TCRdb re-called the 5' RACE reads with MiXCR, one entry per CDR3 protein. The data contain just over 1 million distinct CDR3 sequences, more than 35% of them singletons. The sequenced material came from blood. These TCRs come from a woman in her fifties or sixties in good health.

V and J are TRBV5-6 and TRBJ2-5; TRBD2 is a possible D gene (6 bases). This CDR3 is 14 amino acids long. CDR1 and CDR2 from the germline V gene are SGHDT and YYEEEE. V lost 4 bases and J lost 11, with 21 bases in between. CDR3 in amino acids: CASSPPGLPREQYF. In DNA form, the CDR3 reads TGTGCCAGCAGCCCCCCAGGACTACCCAGGGAGCAGTACTTC.

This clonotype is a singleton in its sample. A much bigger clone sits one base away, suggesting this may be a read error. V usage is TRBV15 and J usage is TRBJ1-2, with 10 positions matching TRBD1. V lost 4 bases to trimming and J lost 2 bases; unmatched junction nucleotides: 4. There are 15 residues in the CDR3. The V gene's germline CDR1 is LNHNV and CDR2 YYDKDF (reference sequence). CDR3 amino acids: CATSIGTGANYGYTF. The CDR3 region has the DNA TGTGCCACCAGCATCGGGACAGGGGCCAACTATGGCTACACCTTC.

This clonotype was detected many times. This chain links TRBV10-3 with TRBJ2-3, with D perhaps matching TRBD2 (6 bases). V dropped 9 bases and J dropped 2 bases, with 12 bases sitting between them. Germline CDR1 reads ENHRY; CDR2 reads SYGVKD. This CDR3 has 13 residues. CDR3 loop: CAMLAEDTDTQYF. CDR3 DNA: TGTGCCATGTTAGCGGAGGACACAGATACGCAGTATTTT.

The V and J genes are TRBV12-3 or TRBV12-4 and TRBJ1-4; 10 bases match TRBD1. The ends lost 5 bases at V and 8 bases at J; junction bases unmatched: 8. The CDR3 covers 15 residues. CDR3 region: CASSPRGQGSEKLFF. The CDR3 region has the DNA TGTGCCAGCAGTCCCAGGGGACAGGGGAGCGAAAAACTGTTTTTT.

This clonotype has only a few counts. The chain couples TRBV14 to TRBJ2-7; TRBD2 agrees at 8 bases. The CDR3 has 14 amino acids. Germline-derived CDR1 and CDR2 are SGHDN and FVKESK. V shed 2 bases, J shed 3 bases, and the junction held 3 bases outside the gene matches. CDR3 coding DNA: TGTGCCAGCAGCCAACCGGGACTAGGCTACGAGCAGTACTTC. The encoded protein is CASSQPGLGYEQYF. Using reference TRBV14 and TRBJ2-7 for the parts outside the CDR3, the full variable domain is EAGVTQFPSHSVIEKGQTVTLRCDPISGHDNLYWYRRVMGKEIKFLLHFVKESKQDESGMPNNRFLAERTGGTYSTLKVQPAELEDSGVYFCASSQPGLGYEQYFGPGTRLTVT.

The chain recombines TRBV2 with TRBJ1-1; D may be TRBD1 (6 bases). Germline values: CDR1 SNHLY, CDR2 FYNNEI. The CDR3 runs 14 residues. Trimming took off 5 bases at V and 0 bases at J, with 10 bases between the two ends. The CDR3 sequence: CASSHRVMNTEAFF. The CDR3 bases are TGTGCCAGCAGTCACAGGGTTATGAACACTGAAGCTTTCTTT.

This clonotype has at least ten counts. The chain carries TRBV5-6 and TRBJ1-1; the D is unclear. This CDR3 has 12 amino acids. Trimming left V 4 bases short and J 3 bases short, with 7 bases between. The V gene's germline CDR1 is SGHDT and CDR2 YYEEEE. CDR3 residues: CASSLRDTEAFF. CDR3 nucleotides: TGTGCCAGCAGCCTTCGGGACACTGAAGCTTTCTTT.